This T cell receptor beta chain was obtained from a study of graft-versus-host responses after intestinal transplantation. Study at large: Multivisceral, liver-intestinal, or isolated intestinal grafts were transplanted into recipients. Anti-thymocyte globulin induction, then tacrolimus and steroids for two to four years, went to all recipients.

As concerns this clone: Its antigen is as yet unknown.

CDR1 is MNHNS and CDR2 is SASEGT in the germline V gene. V dropped 8 bases and J dropped 0 bases, with 10 bases sitting between them. CDR3 size: 13 residues. General observations from the study: Among recipient marrow samples, GvH clones were found; some appeared first in ileum or blood. GvH clone levels peaked in circulation, and this peak was associated with early post-transplant HvG declines.

The assay was immunoSEQ multiplex PCR, and TCRdb's table has in-frame clones only and misses some. The data contain approximately 25,000 clones, 90% to 95% of them singletons. This TCR derives from a human patient who received an intestinal transplant, so some T cells may come from the graft donor. The gene calls are TRBV6-1 and TRBJ1-1; possibly TRBD1 for D (6 bases). The specimen comprised PBMCs, sampled 18 days after transplant. CDR3 coding DNA: TGTGCCAGCCTCAGGGGTTTGAACACTGAAGCTTTCTTT. Translating gives CASLRGLNTEAFF.